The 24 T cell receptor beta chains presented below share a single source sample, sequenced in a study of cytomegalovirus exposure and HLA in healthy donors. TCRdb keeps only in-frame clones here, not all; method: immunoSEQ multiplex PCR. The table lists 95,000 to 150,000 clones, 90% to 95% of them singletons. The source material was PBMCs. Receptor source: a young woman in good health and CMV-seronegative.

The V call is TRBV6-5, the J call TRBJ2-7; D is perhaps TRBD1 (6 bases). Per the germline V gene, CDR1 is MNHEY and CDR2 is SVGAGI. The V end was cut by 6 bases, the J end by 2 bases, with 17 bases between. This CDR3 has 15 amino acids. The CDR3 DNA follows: TGTGCCAGCAGAACGGGACACTTAGAGACCTACGAGCAGTACTTC. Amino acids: CASRTGHLETYEQYF.

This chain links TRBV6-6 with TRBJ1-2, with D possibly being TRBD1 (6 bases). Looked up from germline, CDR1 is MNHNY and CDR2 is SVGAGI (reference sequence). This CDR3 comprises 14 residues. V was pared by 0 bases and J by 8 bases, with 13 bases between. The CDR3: CASSYSRSGDGYTF. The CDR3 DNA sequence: TGTGCCAGCAGTTACTCGAGGTCAGGGGACGGCTACACCTTC.

The CDR3 sequence: CASSDRGITDTQYF. CDR3 nucleotide sequence: TGCGCCAGTTCGGACAGGGGTATCACAGATACGCAGTATTTT. This chain links TRBV5-1 with TRBJ2-3, with 9 bases identical to TRBD1. The J segment lost 2 bases and the V segment lost 8 bases, leaving 6 bases of the junction unmatched. Germline V gene lookup returns CDR1 SGHRS and CDR2 YFSETQ. The CDR3 has 14 residues.

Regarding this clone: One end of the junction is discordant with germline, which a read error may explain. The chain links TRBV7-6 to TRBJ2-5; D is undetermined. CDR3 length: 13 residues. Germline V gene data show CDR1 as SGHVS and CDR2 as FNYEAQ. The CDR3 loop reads CASSLEHQETQYF. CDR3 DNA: TGTGCCAGCAGCTTAGAACACCAGGAGACCCAGTACTTC.

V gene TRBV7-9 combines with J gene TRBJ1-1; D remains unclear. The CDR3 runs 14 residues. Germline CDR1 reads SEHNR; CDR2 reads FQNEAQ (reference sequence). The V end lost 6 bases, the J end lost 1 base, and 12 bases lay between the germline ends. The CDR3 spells CASSRRTGNTEAFF. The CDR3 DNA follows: TGTGCCAGCAGTCGGAGGACCGGGAACACTGAAGCTTTCTTT.

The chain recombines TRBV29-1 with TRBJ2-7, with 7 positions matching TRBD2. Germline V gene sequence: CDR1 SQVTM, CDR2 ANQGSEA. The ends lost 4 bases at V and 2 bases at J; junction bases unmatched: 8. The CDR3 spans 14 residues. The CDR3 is CSVVGGTAAYEQYF. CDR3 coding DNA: TGCAGCGTTGTGGGGGGGACCGCTGCCTACGAGCAGTACTTC.

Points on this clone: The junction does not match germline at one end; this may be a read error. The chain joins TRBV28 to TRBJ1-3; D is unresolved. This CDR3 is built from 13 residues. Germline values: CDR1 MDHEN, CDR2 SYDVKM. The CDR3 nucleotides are TGTGCCAGCAGTTTGATGGAGGGAACCACCATATATTTT. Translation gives CASSLMEGTTIYF.

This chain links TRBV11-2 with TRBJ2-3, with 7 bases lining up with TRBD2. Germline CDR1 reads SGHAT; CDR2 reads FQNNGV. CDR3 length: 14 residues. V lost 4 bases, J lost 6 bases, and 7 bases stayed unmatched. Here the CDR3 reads CASSSPLGGDTQYF. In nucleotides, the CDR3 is TGTGCCAGCAGCTCCCCCCTGGGAGGGGATACGCAGTATTTT.

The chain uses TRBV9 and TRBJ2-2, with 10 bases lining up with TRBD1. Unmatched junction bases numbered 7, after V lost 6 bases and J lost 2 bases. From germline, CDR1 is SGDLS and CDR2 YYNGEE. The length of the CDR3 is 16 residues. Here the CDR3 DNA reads TGTGCCAGCACGAAAGGACAGGGGGGAAACACCGGGGAGCTGTTTTTT. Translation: CASTKGQGGNTGELFF.

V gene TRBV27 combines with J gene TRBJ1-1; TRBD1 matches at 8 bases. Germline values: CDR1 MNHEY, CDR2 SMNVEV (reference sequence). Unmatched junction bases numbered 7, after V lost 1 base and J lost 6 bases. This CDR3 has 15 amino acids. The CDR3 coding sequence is TGTGCCAGCAGTTTATTTCCAGGGGGCGCGGCTGAAGCTTTCTTT. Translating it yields CASSLFPGGAAEAFF.

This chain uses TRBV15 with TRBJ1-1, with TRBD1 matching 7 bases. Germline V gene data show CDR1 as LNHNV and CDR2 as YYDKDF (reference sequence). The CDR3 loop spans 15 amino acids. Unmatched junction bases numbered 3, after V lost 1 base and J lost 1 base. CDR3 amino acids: CATSRGQGGNTEAFF. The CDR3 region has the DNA TGTGCCACCAGCAGAGGACAGGGCGGGAACACTGAAGCTTTCTTT.

The CDR3 sequence: CASSLWSADGYTF. CDR3 DNA sequence: TGTGCCAGCAGTTTGTGGAGCGCGGATGGCTACACCTTC. This rearrangement joins TRBV6-6 to TRBJ1-2; no firm D call. The CDR3 is 13 residues long. Trimming stripped 4 bases from V and 6 bases from J, with 12 bases between. Germline CDR1 reads MNHNY; CDR2 reads SVGAGI (reference sequence).

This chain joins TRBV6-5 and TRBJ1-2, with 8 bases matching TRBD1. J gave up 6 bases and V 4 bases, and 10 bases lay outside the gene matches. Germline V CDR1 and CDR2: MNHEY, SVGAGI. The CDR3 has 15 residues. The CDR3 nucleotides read TGTGCCAGCAGTTCCCAGATACGGACAGGGAATGGCTACACCTTC. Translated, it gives CASSSQIRTGNGYTF.

The CDR3 is CASSLESTDTQYF. The CDR3 nucleotides are TGTGCCAGCAGTTTGGAGAGCACAGATACGCAGTATTTT. The V call is TRBV6-6, the J call TRBJ2-3; no clear D gene. The CDR3 contains 13 residues. Germline CDR1 is MNHNY and CDR2 is SVGAGI (reference sequence). V shed 4 bases and J shed 0 bases, with 5 bases lying between them.

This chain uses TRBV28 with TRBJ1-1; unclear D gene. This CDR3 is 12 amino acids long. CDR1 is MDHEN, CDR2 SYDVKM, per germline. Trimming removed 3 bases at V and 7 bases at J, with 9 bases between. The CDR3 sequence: CASSFAFIEAFF. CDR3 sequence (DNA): TGTGCCAGCAGTTTCGCGTTCATTGAAGCTTTCTTT. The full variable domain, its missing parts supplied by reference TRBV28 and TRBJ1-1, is DVKVTQSSRYLVKRTGEKVFLECVQDMDHENMFWYRQDPGLGLRLIYFSYDVKMKEKGDIPEGYSVSREKKERFSLILESASTNQTSMYLCASSFAFIEAFFGQGTRLTVV.

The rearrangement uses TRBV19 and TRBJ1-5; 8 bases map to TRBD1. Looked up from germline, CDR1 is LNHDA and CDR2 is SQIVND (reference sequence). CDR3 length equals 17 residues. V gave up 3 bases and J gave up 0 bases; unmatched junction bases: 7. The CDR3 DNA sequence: TGTGCCAGTAGTATGGGGACAGGATATGGTAGCAATCAGCCCCAGCATTTT. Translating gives CASSMGTGYGSNQPQHF.

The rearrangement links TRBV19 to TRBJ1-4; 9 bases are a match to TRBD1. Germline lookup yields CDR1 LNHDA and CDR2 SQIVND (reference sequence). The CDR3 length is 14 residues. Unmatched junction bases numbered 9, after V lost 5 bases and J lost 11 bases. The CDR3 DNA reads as TGTGCCAGTAGTCCTACAGGGGGCGCGATCAAACTGTTTTTT. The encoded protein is CASSPTGGAIKLFF.

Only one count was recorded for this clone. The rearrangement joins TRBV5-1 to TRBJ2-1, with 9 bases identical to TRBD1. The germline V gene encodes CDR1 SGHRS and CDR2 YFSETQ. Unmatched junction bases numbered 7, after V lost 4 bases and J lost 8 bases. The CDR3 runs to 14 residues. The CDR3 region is CASSRGQGHHEQFF. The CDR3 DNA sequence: TGCGCCAGCAGCCGAGGACAGGGGCACCATGAGCAGTTCTTC.

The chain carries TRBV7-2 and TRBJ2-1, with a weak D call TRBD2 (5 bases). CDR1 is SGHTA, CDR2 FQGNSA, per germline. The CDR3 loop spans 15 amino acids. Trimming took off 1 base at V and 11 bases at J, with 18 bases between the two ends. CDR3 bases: TGTGCCAGCAGCTTAGGAGGGCACGAAACGCAGAAGCAGTTCTTC. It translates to CASSLGGHETQKQFF.

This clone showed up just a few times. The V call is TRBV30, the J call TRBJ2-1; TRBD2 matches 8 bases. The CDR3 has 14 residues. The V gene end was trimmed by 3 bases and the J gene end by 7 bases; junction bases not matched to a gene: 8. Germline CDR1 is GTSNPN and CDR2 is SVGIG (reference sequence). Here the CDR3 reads CAWRFGGGINEQFF. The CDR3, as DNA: TGTGCCTGGAGGTTCGGCGGGGGGATTAATGAGCAGTTCTTC. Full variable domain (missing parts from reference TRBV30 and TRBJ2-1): SQTIHQWPATLVQPVGSPLSLECTVEGTSNPNLYWYRQAAGRGLQLLFYSVGIGQISSEVPQNLSASRPQDRQFILSSKKLLLSDSGFYLCAWRFGGGINEQFFGPGTRLTVL.

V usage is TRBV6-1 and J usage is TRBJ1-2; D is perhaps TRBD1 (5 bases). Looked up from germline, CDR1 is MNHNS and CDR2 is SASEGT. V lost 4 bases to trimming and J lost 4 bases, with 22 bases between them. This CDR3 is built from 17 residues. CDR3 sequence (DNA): TGTGCCAGCAGTGTCCTACCCGGCGACAGACTCTTCTATGGCTACACCTTC. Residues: CASSVLPGDRLFYGYTF.

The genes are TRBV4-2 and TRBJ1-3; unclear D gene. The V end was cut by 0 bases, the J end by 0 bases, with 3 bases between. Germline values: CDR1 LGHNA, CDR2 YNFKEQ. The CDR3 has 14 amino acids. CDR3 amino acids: CASSQEHSGNTIYF. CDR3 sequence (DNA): TGTGCCAGCAGCCAAGAACACTCTGGAAACACCATATATTTT.

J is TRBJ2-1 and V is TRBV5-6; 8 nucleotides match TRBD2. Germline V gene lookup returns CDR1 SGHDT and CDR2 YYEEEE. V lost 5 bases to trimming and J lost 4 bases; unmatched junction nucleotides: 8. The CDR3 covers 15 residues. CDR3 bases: TGTGCCAGCAGGTATAGCGGGGTGAAGTACAATGAGCAGTTCTTC. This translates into CASRYSGVKYNEQFF.

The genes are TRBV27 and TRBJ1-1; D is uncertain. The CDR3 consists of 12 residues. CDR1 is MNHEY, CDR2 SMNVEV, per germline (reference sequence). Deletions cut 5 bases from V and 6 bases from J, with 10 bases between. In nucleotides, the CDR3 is TGTGCCAGCAGTCCCCCGGGAGCTGAAGCTTTCTTT. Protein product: CASSPPGAEAFF.